The 23 T cell receptor beta chains below all came from one sample that was sequenced in a study of T cell changes during pregnancy in multiple sclerosis (dated by TCRdb to between 2017 and 2020). Library generation was performed with the immunoSEQ multiplex PCR assay. TCRdb took this table from immuneACCESS and kept in-frame rearrangements with V and J called. Such tables lack part of the clones; where checked against another copy, unresolved V genes explain under half of the gap, and the rest is unexplained. The table for this sample lists over 55,000 clones; 89% of them were counted only once. Roughly 2.7% of the sample goes to the ten largest clones. Sequenced here: peripheral blood, sampled in the first trimester of pregnancy. The receptors derive from a female donor with multiple sclerosis, enrolled in a pregnancy study.

The chain carries TRBV19 and TRBJ1-2, with 9 bases identical to TRBD1. With 4 bases clipped from V and 4 bases from J, the junction kept 13 bases outside the gene matches. The CDR3 is made up of 17 amino acids. CDR1 is LNHDA, CDR2 SQIVND, per germline (reference sequence). DNA of the CDR3: TGTGCCAGTAGTAGAAGACAGGGGGAAGTGCGTGGCTATGGCTACACCTTC. It encodes CASSRRQGEVRGYGYTF.

The chain links TRBV19 to TRBJ1-5; D perhaps matches TRBD1 (5 bases). The V end lost 7 bases, the J end lost 0 bases, and 16 bases lay between the germline ends. The CDR3 length is 16 residues. Per the germline V gene, CDR1 is LNHDA and CDR2 is SQIVND (reference sequence). The CDR3: CASIGMTASSNQPQHF. CDR3 nucleotide sequence: TGTGCCAGTATTGGAATGACAGCCAGTAGCAATCAGCCCCAGCATTTT.

The chain has TRBV2 and TRBJ1-5, with a tentative D call TRBD1 (5 bases). The V end was cut by 8 bases, the J end by 4 bases, with 12 bases between. Germline CDR1 SNHLY, CDR2 FYNNEI. The CDR3 loop spans 13 amino acids. In DNA, the CDR3 is TGTGCCAGCGGTACAGGCCCAAATCAGCCCCAGCATTTT. As protein: CASGTGPNQPQHF.

CDR3 in DNA: TGCGCCAGCAGCTTGGATCGCAGGACACCCTCCTACAATGAGCAGTTCTTC. Translating gives CASSLDRRTPSYNEQFF. The gene calls are TRBV5-1 and TRBJ2-1; the D gene is possibly TRBD1 (5 bases). V was clipped by 0 bases and J by 0 bases, with 13 bases between them. This CDR3 contains 17 residues. Per the germline V gene, CDR1 is SGHRS and CDR2 is YFSETQ.

CDR3 in amino acids: CASSRPKGLAGVRGADTQYF. The CDR3 DNA reads as TGTGCCAGCAGCCGCCCCAAAGGACTAGCGGGAGTTAGAGGCGCAGATACGCAGTATTTT. The J gene is TRBJ2-3, the V gene TRBV2; 13 nucleotides line up with TRBD2. The V segment lost 6 bases and the J segment 4 bases; nucleotides outside the gene matches: 19. This CDR3 is 20 amino acids long. Germline CDR1 reads SNHLY; CDR2 reads FYNNEI. The variable domain in full, with the rest retrieved from reference TRBV2 and TRBJ2-3, is EPEVTQTPSHQVTQMGQEVILRCVPISNHLYFYWYRQILGQKVEFLVSFYNNEISEKSEIFDDQFSVERPDGSNFTLKIRSTKLEDSAMYFCASSRPKGLAGVRGADTQYFGPGTRLTVL.

A single count supports this clone. The V and J genes are TRBV5-6 and TRBJ1-2; TRBD1 matches 7 bases. CDR3 length: 12 residues. Germline assignment: CDR1 SGHDT and CDR2 YYEEEE. V lost 3 bases, J lost 7 bases, and 3 bases stayed unmatched. CDR3 amino acids: CASSWNRGGYTF. The CDR3 coding sequence is TGTGCCAGCAGCTGGAACAGGGGTGGCTACACCTTC.

V and J are TRBV25-1 and TRBJ1-1, with 7 bases lining up with TRBD1. Germline lookup yields CDR1 MGHDK and CDR2 SYGVNS. V gave up 1 base and J gave up 0 bases; unmatched junction bases: 2. The CDR3 sequence is 15 residues long. The CDR3 DNA is TGTGCCAGCAGTGAATGGGACAGAGTGAACACTGAAGCTTTCTTT. It specifies CASSEWDRVNTEAFF.

The V call is TRBV6-1, the J call TRBJ1-2; D may be TRBD1 (5 bases). This CDR3 comprises 13 residues. V dropped 7 bases and J dropped 1 base, with 10 bases sitting between them. Per germline, CDR1 MNHNS and CDR2 SASEGT. CDR3 amino acids: CASMAGVNYGYTF. The CDR3 DNA is TGTGCCAGCATGGCGGGGGTTAACTATGGCTACACCTTC.

CDR3 loop: CASSLPLTGEKLFF. The CDR3, as DNA: TGTGCCAGCAGCTTACCCCTCACGGGGGAAAAACTGTTTTTT. The V and J genes are TRBV11-2 and TRBJ1-4; unclear D gene. Looked up from germline, CDR1 is SGHAT and CDR2 is FQNNGV. Trimming shortened V by 2 bases and J by 8 bases, and 12 bases separated the two germline ends. The length of the CDR3 is 14 residues.

The rearrangement links TRBV6-1 to TRBJ2-1, with D perhaps TRBD2 (6 bases). V lost 1 base, J lost 1 base, and 11 bases lay in between. CDR1 is MNHNS and CDR2 is SASEGT in the germline V gene. CDR3 length: 16 amino acids. The CDR3 DNA reads TGTGCCAGCAGTGAAGAATGGGGGGTTTCCTACAATGAGCAGTTCTTC. Its translation is CASSEEWGVSYNEQFF.

J is TRBJ1-5 and V is TRBV18, with a possible D match to TRBD1 (5 bases). Deletions cut 2 bases from V and 7 bases from J, with 12 bases between. Germline CDR1 KGHSH, CDR2 LQKENI. CDR3 length equals 14 residues. CDR3 coding DNA: TGTGCCAGCTCACCATTGGAGGGACCCCAGCCCCAGCATTTT. It specifies CASSPLEGPQPQHF.

The rearrangement links TRBV2 to TRBJ2-7; perhaps TRBD2 as D (6 bases). Trimming removed 5 bases at V and 2 bases at J, with 13 bases between. Germline V CDR1 and CDR2: SNHLY, FYNNEI. The CDR3 sequence is 14 residues long. CDR3 DNA sequence: TGTGCCAGCAGTCCTCCAACTAGCACCTACGAGCAGTACTTC. This encodes CASSPPTSTYEQYF.

This chain connects TRBV4-3 to TRBJ2-7, with 8 bases aligning to TRBD2. CDR3 length: 17 residues. With V trimmed by 3 bases and J by 6 bases, 16 bases remained unmatched. From germline, CDR1 is LGHNA and CDR2 YSLEER. CDR3 coding DNA: TGCGCCAGCAGCCAGGTACCCTGGGGAGCGGGAGTTTTCGAGCAGTACTTC. It encodes CASSQVPWGAGVFEQYF.

The V gene is TRBV4-3, the J gene TRBJ2-7; tentative D call: TRBD2 (6 bases). The CDR3 consists of 16 residues. From germline, CDR1 is LGHNA and CDR2 YSLEER. V lost 1 base, J lost 2 bases, and 15 bases lay in between. As DNA, the CDR3 is TGCGCCAGCAGCCAAGGATACCGTCGGGGGACCTACGAGCAGTACTTC. Its protein product is CASSQGYRRGTYEQYF.

This clone was counted a few times. The CDR3 protein is CASSTTGDNRQPQHF. The CDR3 DNA reads as TGTGCCAGCAGTACGACAGGGGATAATCGTCAGCCCCAGCATTTT. The rearrangement joins TRBV6-1 to TRBJ1-5; 8 positions match TRBD1. The CDR3 covers 15 residues. Trimming took 5 bases from V and 6 from J; bases not matched to a gene: 9. Germline loops: CDR1 MNHNS, CDR2 SASEGT.

V gene TRBV4-2 combines with J gene TRBJ2-7; D uncertain. V was shortened by 0 bases and J by 6 bases, with 9 bases between the two germline ends. Per the germline V gene, CDR1 is LGHNA and CDR2 is YNFKEQ. The CDR3 contains 13 residues. CDR3 DNA: TGTGCCAGCAGCCAAGAGATTAGTCGCGAGCAGTACTTC. It specifies CASSQEISREQYF.

The CDR3 loop reads CASSSVRESSYEQYF. The CDR3 coding sequence is TGTGCCAGCAGCTCCGTGCGGGAGAGCTCCTACGAGCAGTACTTC. The rearrangement links TRBV7-8 to TRBJ2-7; 7 positions agree with TRBD2. CDR3 size: 15 residues. Germline assignment: CDR1 SGHVS and CDR2 FQNEAQ. V lost 4 bases and J lost 0; bases outside the gene matches: 6.

The V call is TRBV6-1, the J call TRBJ2-5; 7 bases line up with TRBD2. The CDR3 runs to 14 residues. Trimming cost V 2 bases and J 5 bases; bases outside gene matches: 5. In germline, CDR1 is MNHNS, CDR2 SASEGT. Here the CDR3 reads CASSEFGGWETQYF. In DNA, the CDR3 is TGTGCCAGCAGTGAATTCGGGGGGTGGGAGACCCAGTACTTC.

This clone was found once. The chain joins TRBV7-8 to TRBJ2-1; 8 bases match TRBD2. This CDR3 is 18 amino acids long. V lost 5 bases and J lost 8; bases outside the gene matches: 20. CDR1 and CDR2 from the germline V gene are SGHVS and FQNEAQ. CDR3 DNA: TGTGCCAGCAGCCCTACGCATCCCACCGGGACTAGGGGCCATGAGCAGTTCTTC. Protein sequence: CASSPTHPTGTRGHEQFF.

This chain joins TRBV9 and TRBJ1-1, with 7 bases fitting TRBD1. Looked up from germline, CDR1 is SGDLS and CDR2 is YYNGEE. This CDR3 is built from 16 residues. V lost 7 bases to trimming and J lost 1 base; unmatched junction nucleotides: 13. The CDR3 here is CASADQGDISNTEAFF. The CDR3 nucleotides read TGTGCCAGCGCCGACCAGGGGGACATATCGAACACTGAAGCTTTCTTT.

The chain employs TRBV11-2 and TRBJ2-1, with 11 bases fitting TRBD2. V was clipped by 2 bases and J by 5 bases; unmatched bases: 14. Germline V gene lookup returns CDR1 SGHAT and CDR2 FQNNGV. The CDR3 is 19 residues long. DNA for the CDR3: TGTGCCAGCAGCTTACCTATGTGGGTAGCGGGAGGGCCAGACAATGAGCAGTTCTTC. Protein sequence: CASSLPMWVAGGPDNEQFF.

The J gene is TRBJ1-2, the V gene TRBV4-2, with unresolved D. Trimming took 4 bases from V and 4 from J, leaving 13 bases between them. This CDR3 has 14 amino acids. The germline V gene encodes CDR1 LGHNA and CDR2 YNFKEQ. The CDR3 nucleotides read TGTGCCAGCAGCCGTTCGCCGGTATCCTATGGCTACACCTTC. Translating it yields CASSRSPVSYGYTF.

The chain joins TRBV6-4 to TRBJ2-3, with TRBD2 identical over 8 bases. CDR1 MRHNA and CDR2 SNTAGT come from the germline V gene. V lost 3 bases, J lost 4 bases, and 3 bases stayed unmatched. CDR3 length: 14 amino acids. This CDR3 is CASSDSGEADTQYF. Here the CDR3 DNA reads TGTGCCAGCAGTGATAGCGGGGAGGCAGATACGCAGTATTTT.